The 17 T cell receptor beta chains below were found in one sample sequenced in a study of molecular identifiers for immune sequencing clone quantification (dated by TCRdb to 2017 to 2018). The library was built by means of PCR. Sequencing used an Illumina HiSeq 4000. The public reads were quality trimmed at Q25 with fastp and then assembled into clones with MiXCR by TCRdb, keeping productive beta chains. Rows with one shared CDR3 protein collapse into an entry with the most common genes and DNA. In this sample the table shows a few hundred thousand distinct CDR3 sequences, over 20% of which occur a single time. Of the sample, under 0.85% falls within the top ten clones. The sequencing sample was made of naive CD8+ T cells from blood, with Jurkat cell RNA spiked in. The intended sense of this specimen's cell subset or site label: FACS-sorted CD8+CD4-CCR7+CD45RA+ naive T cells. The source is a human donor in good health. Some libraries in this study had Jurkat cell RNA spiked in.

This clonotype was seen at least ten times. The rearrangement links TRBV4-1 to TRBJ2-7; D possibly corresponds to TRBD2 (6 bases). CDR3 length: 15 residues. Germline loops: CDR1 MGHRA, CDR2 YSYEKL. V lost 0 bases to trimming and J lost 2 bases, with 11 bases between them. The CDR3 coding sequence is TGCGCCAGCAGCCAAGAATCTCCGGGGGCCTACGAGCAGTACTTC. As protein: CASSQESPGAYEQYF.

The sample holds many counts of this clonotype. V and J are TRBV30 and TRBJ2-7; possibly TRBD1 for D (6 bases). V was clipped by 2 bases and J by 0 bases, with 14 bases between them. This CDR3 has 15 amino acids. CDR1 is GTSNPN and CDR2 is SVGIG in the germline V gene (reference sequence). The CDR3 reads CAWSTRQVRSYEQYF. The CDR3 DNA reads as TGTGCCTGGAGTACACGACAGGTTCGCTCCTACGAGCAGTACTTC.

This clonotype was found many times. This sequence joins TRBV7-6 and TRBJ2-3; the match to TRBD2 covers 10 bases. Germline assignment: CDR1 SGHVS and CDR2 FNYEAQ. The CDR3 is made up of 18 amino acids. Germline trimming cut 1 base from V and 1 base from J; bases unmatched to any gene: 8. Here the CDR3 reads CASSLGYPGTSGTDTQYF. The CDR3 nucleotides read TGTGCCAGCAGCTTAGGCTACCCCGGGACTAGCGGCACAGATACGCAGTATTTT. The variable domain in full, completed from reference TRBV7-6 and TRBJ2-3, reads GAGVSQSPRYKVTKRGQDVALRCDPISGHVSLYWYRQALGQGPEFLTYFNYEAQQDKSGLPNDRFSAERPEGSISTLTIQRTEQRDSAMYRCASSLGYPGTSGTDTQYFGPGTRLTVL.

This clonotype was counted many times. The CDR3 sequence is CSARIDLTGNTIYF. As DNA, the CDR3 is TGCAGTGCGCGTATCGACTTAACTGGAAACACCATATATTTT. This chain connects TRBV20-1 to TRBJ1-3; no clear D. V was pared by 6 bases and J by 2 bases, with 14 bases between. The length of the CDR3 is 14 residues. Germline assignment: CDR1 DFQATT and CDR2 SNEGSKA (reference sequence).

A note on this clonotype: A much larger clone lies one base from this, so it may be a read error. V gene TRBV2 combines with J gene TRBJ2-4; unclear D gene. The CDR3 length is 13 residues. Per germline, CDR1 SNHLY and CDR2 FYNNEI. Trimming pared 4 bases from V and 8 bases from J, leaving 12 bases between. CDR3 in amino acids: CASSVTESHIQYF. CDR3 coding DNA: TGTGCCAGCAGTGTTACGGAATCCCACATTCAGTACTTC. The variable domain in full, with the rest retrieved from reference TRBV2 and TRBJ2-4, is EPEVTQTPSHQVTQMGQEVILRCVPISNHLYFYWYRQILGQKVEFLVSFYNNEISEKSEIFDDQFSVERPDGSNFTLKIRSTKLEDSAMYFCASSVTESHIQYFGAGTRLSVL.

The chain couples TRBV6-2 or TRBV6-3 to TRBJ1-1, with 9 positions matching TRBD1. Germline V gene sequence: CDR1 MNHEY, CDR2 SVGEGT. V dropped 2 bases and J dropped 0; count of bases not matched to a gene: 10. The CDR3 has 18 amino acids. The CDR3 here is CASSYPYLGQGMNTEAFF. In DNA, the CDR3 is TGTGCCAGCAGTTACCCTTACCTGGGACAGGGTATGAACACTGAAGCTTTCTTT.

The sample holds a few counts of this clonotype. V is TRBV29-1 and J is TRBJ2-1, with TRBD2 matching over 7 bases. This CDR3 has 18 amino acids. The junction had 16 bases not matched to a gene; V was cut back by 4 bases and J by 1 base. CDR1 is SQVTM and CDR2 is ANQGSEA in the germline V gene. CDR3 in DNA: TGCAGCGTTGCCGGGACCGCCCTAGCGGAATTATCCTACAATGAGCAGTTCTTC. The encoded protein is CSVAGTALAELSYNEQFF.

V usage is TRBV9 and J usage is TRBJ2-2; 10 bases are a match to TRBD2. With V trimmed by 1 base and J by 3 bases, 6 bases remained unmatched. This CDR3 has 17 residues. CDR1 is SGDLS and CDR2 is YYNGEE in the germline V gene. The CDR3 spells CASSVRPGLADTGELFF. The CDR3 region has the DNA TGTGCCAGCAGCGTACGGCCCGGACTAGCGGACACCGGGGAGCTGTTTTTT.

There are a few counts of this clonotype. The chain carries TRBV7-9 and TRBJ2-7, with a weak D call TRBD1 (5 bases). V lost 2 bases and J lost 2, with 16 bases in between. CDR3 size: 16 residues. CDR1 is SEHNR and CDR2 is FQNEAQ in the germline V gene (reference sequence). Written as DNA, the CDR3 is TGTGCCAGCAGCTTAAGTCAGGGCTCCCCCACCTACGAGCAGTACTTC. Protein: CASSLSQGSPTYEQYF.

This clonotype was seen a handful of times. V gene TRBV18 combines with J gene TRBJ2-7; TRBD1 might be the D (5 bases). The CDR3 sequence is 14 residues long. From germline, CDR1 is KGHSH and CDR2 LQKENI. V lost 3 bases and J 3 bases, leaving 12 bases between the germline ends. This CDR3 is CASSPPLDSYEQYF. As DNA, the CDR3 is TGTGCCAGCTCACCTCCGCTTGACAGCTACGAGCAGTACTTC.

As concerns this clonotype: One base away lies a much larger clone, so this may be a sequencing read error. This sequence joins TRBV2 and TRBJ2-3; the D gene is possibly TRBD1 (6 bases). Trimming pared 7 bases from V and 0 bases from J, leaving 14 bases between. Germline loops: CDR1 SNHLY, CDR2 FYNNEI. CDR3 length: 15 residues. Here the CDR3 reads CASKEMGASTDTQYF. The CDR3 DNA is TGTGCCAGCAAGGAGATGGGGGCAAGCACAGATACGCAGTATTTT.

This clonotype was recorded many times. This rearrangement joins TRBV30 to TRBJ2-3, with 9 positions matching TRBD1. The CDR3 is 15 amino acids. V gave up 0 bases and J gave up 6 bases; unmatched junction bases: 7. Germline V gene sequence: CDR1 GTSNPN, CDR2 SVGIG (reference sequence). Written as DNA, the CDR3 is TGTGCCTGGAGTGTTGGACAGGGGAGACCTGATACGCAGTATTTT. Amino acid sequence: CAWSVGQGRPDTQYF.

The chain carries TRBV20-1 and TRBJ2-7; D is uncertain. The CDR3 is 14 amino acids. Germline assignment: CDR1 DFQATT and CDR2 SNEGSKA (reference sequence). The V and J ends lost 0 bases and 2 bases respectively, with 11 bases between them. CDR3 region: CSARDLLTPYEQYF. The DNA of the CDR3 is TGCAGTGCTAGAGACCTCTTAACCCCCTACGAGCAGTACTTC.

This clonotype was detected a few times. The junction shows a germline mismatch at one end, possibly a read error. This chain joins TRBV5-3 and TRBJ2-3; TRBD2 aligns across 7 bases. TRBV5-3 is recorded as an ORF, its role being uncertain. The CDR3 is 15 residues long. CDR3 bases: TGTGCCAGCAGCTTGTGGGGGGGAGGCACAAATACGCAGTATTTT. Translated: CASSLWGGGTNTQYF.

Many counts were recorded for this clonotype. The chain links TRBV7-8 to TRBJ1-5; perhaps TRBD1 as D (5 bases). The V end lost 6 bases, the J end lost 7 bases, and 16 bases lay between the germline ends. CDR1 and CDR2 (germline): SGHVS, FQNEAQ. The CDR3 spans 14 residues. The CDR3 sequence: CASSFAAGGQPQHF. CDR3 DNA: TGTGCCAGCAGTTTTGCAGCGGGGGGGCAGCCCCAGCATTTT. Using reference TRBV7-8 and TRBJ1-5 for the parts outside the CDR3, the full variable domain is GAGVSQSPRYKVAKRGQDVALRCDPISGHVSLFWYQQALGQGPEFLTYFQNEAQLDKSGLPSDRFFAERPEGSVSTLKIQRTQQEDSAVYLCASSFAAGGQPQHFGDGTRLSIL.

V and J are TRBV12-3 or TRBV12-4 and TRBJ1-5; D is ambiguous. The CDR3 runs to 13 residues. V was shortened by 3 bases and J by 5 bases, with 8 bases between the two germline ends. The CDR3 DNA is TGTGCCAGCAGTTTCGCCGGGGATCAGCCCCAGCATTTT. Amino acid sequence: CASSFAGDQPQHF.

This clonotype was seen at least ten times. The chain joins TRBV25-1 to TRBJ2-5; D remains unclear. The V end was cut by 8 bases, the J end by 3 bases, with 19 bases between. The CDR3 is 15 amino acids. CDR1 and CDR2 from the germline V gene are MGHDK and SYGVNS. CDR3 sequence (DNA): TGTGCCAGCGCAAGGACGGAAAGTACCAAAGAGACCCAGTACTTC. It codes for CASARTESTKETQYF.